The rows below give T cell receptor beta chains drawn from one sample of a study of T cell responses to AZD1222 COVID-19 vaccine. The assay was immunoSEQ multiplex PCR, and TCRdb's table has in-frame clones only and misses some. The data contain about 150,000 clones, approximately 91% of them singletons. The sample in question was peripheral blood, obtained 28 days after the second AZD1222 dose. All receptors come from an adult who received the AZD1222 COVID-19 vaccine. CDR3s include the opening cysteine and the closing phenylalanine or tryptophan. The order of the fields is D gene, clone size, V gene, J gene, CDR3 protein, CDR3 DNA. The D gene is left open where the match is weak. Clone size is given for some rows only: seen once, a few or many times, or a class if the clone is expanded.

TRBD2,-,TRBV5-1,TRBJ2-2,CASKWTSGTHTGELFF,TGCGCCAGCAAGTGGACTAGCGGGACGCACACCGGGGAGCTGTTTTTT
TRBD1,-,TRBV6-5,TRBJ1-1,CASSQLEQGDTEAFF,TGTGCCAGCAGTCAACTTGAACAGGGGGATACTGAAGCTTTCTTT
TRBD2,-,TRBV6-5,TRBJ2-7,CASVKSGGSYEQYF,TGTGCCAGCGTTAAGTCCGGGGGGTCCTACGAGCAGTACTTC
-,-,TRBV5-5,TRBJ2-7,CASSSRGGHQTYEQYF,TGTGCCAGCAGCTCACGGGGCGGTCACCAAACCTACGAGCAGTACTTC
TRBD2,-,TRBV9,TRBJ2-1,CASSPTSGKYNEQFF,TGTGCCAGCAGCCCCACAAGCGGGAAGTACAATGAGCAGTTCTTC
-,-,TRBV6-6,TRBJ1-1,CASSYGQGAEAFF,TGTGCCAGCAGTTACGGCCAAGGGGCTGAAGCTTTCTTT
-,-,TRBV5-6,TRBJ2-3,CASSLQAGTDTQYF,TGTGCCAGCAGCTTACAGGCTGGGACAGATACGCAGTATTTT
-,-,TRBV5-4,TRBJ2-2,CASSGEAGELFF,TGTGCCAGCAGCGGGGAAGCCGGGGAGCTGTTTTTT
-,-,TRBV19,TRBJ1-5,CASSIGQGRKGNQPQHF,TGTGCCAGTAGTATCGGGCAGGGGAGGAAGGGCAATCAGCCCCAGCATTTT
-,-,TRBV6-5,TRBJ1-1,CASSYGTAGEAFF,TGTGCCAGCAGTTACGGGACTGCCGGGGAAGCTTTCTTT
-,-,TRBV6-5,TRBJ2-7,CASTDPGYYSYEQYF,TGTGCCAGCACCGACCCAGGGTATTACTCCTACGAGCAGTACTTC
-,-,TRBV6-5,TRBJ1-2,CASRKGGVYGYTF,TGTGCCAGCAGGAAGGGGGGAGTTTATGGCTACACCTTC
TRBD2,once,TRBV29-1,TRBJ2-7,CSVTTSGSPYEQYF,TGCAGCGTTACGACTAGCGGGAGCCCCTACGAGCAGTACTTC
-,-,TRBV30,TRBJ1-2,CAWSVKQGGGYTF,TGTGCCTGGAGTGTAAAACAGGGAGGTGGCTACACCTTC
-,-,TRBV11-2,TRBJ1-1,CASSRRGRDTEAFF,TGTGCCAGCAGCCGAAGGGGGAGGGACACTGAAGCTTTCTTT
TRBD1,-,TRBV7-9,TRBJ1-3,CASIKQGPGNTIYF,TGTGCCAGCATCAAACAGGGGCCTGGAAACACCATATATTTT
-,-,TRBV3-1/TRBV3-2,TRBJ1-5,CASSPSLNQPQHF,TGTGCCAGCAGCCCGAGTTTGAATCAGCCCCAGCATTTT
-,-,TRBV2,TRBJ2-7,CASSENYEQYF,TGTGCCAGCAGCGAAAACTACGAGCAGTACTTC